The TCR beta chain described here comes from a study of blood T cell repertoires in COVID-19. Study-wide context: COVID-19 samples, acute and convalescent, were from the United States, Italy and Spain. Nucleic acid was either cDNA or gDNA, and it came from T cells, B-cell-depleted T cells, or PBMCs.

V was trimmed by 0 bases and J by 0 bases, leaving 10 bases between them. In germline, CDR1 is MNHEY, CDR2 SMNVEV (reference sequence). The CDR3 sequence is 16 residues long. Original analysis: Amplification with reference gene primers provided the estimates of nucleated cell counts. Clones were read by immunoSEQ multiplex PCR, and TCRdb kept only the in-frame ones, dropping some. V and J calls and clone size follow that table, whereas D and trimming were derived from the DNA. Of 300,000 to 400,000 clones listed, 87% are singletons. One Seattle source followed patients from active infection through their disease course.

This receptor was identified in a woman between 45 and 65 years old with COVID-19, enrolled during active disease. The chain couples TRBV27 to TRBJ2-3, with D unresolved. The specimen was peripheral blood. The CDR3 sequence: CASSLSRVTSTDTQYF. CDR3 sequence (DNA): TGTGCCAGCAGTTTATCGCGCGTTACTAGCACAGATACGCAGTATTTT.